This TCR beta chain was recorded in a study of beta chain features in type 1 diabetes. Across the study: Patients did not differ from healthy donors in age, gender or cell yield.

This clone has a handful of counts. Its antigen remains unidentified. In the same sample, other DNA sequences code for this CDR3. What was sequenced were expressed TCRB transcripts, since all of the isolated RNA had been reverse transcribed. TCRdb keeps only in-frame clones here, not all; method: immunoSEQ multiplex PCR. Among under 500,000 clones listed, 25% to 35% were seen once. Overall study findings and caveats: For Type 1 diabetes patients, all four CD4+ subsets carried TCRB CDR3s that were moderately but significantly shorter. TCRB repertoires of naive, central memory and Treg cells appeared more similar among patients than among healthy donors.

V lost 0 bases, J lost 2 bases, and 8 bases lay in between. CDR1 and CDR2 from the germline V gene are GTSNPN and SVGIG (reference sequence). The CDR3 is made up of 14 amino acids. The chain is built from TRBV30 and TRBJ1-5, with no clear D. This sequence originates from a man aged 18 to 35 in good health. The specimen was naive CD4+ T cells from blood. The CDR3 DNA is TGTGCCTGGAGTGTTGGAACGGGCAATCAGCCCCAGCATTTT. This codes for CAWSVGTGNQPQHF.